This TCR beta chain was recorded in a study of cytomegalovirus exposure and HLA in healthy donors (dated by TCRdb to the late 2010s). In the study overall: An earlier analysis of approximately 640 of the donors reported roughly 300 Gb of sequence data and more than 90 million unique TCR beta sequences from 150 million to 200 million T cells. The number of typed donors differed by locus: roughly 629-640 for A, B, C, DRB1 and DQB1; 500 to 550 for DQA1; over 600 for DPA1; and roughly 450 for DPB1. A later genetic analysis took genome-wide SNP genotypes for about 55% of the 666 donors and used that subset as a discovery cohort. Among the roughly 400 genotyped donors, approximately 82% belonged to the genetic ancestry cluster associated with self-reported Caucasian donors. The later analysis used no new phenotypic data to find candidate immune exposures, relying instead on TCR beta sequences and their occurrence across donors. On average, roughly 200,000 unique TCR beta nucleotide sequences were sequenced per donor among about 400 genotyped donors of the cohort, with 15% to 20% of those sequences being non-productive. To predict cytomegalovirus infection status, the study combined high-throughput TCR immunosequencing, statistical association of individual TCRs with disease status, and machine learning. About five DR-DQ haplotypes were handled as single units for association and clustering because linkage in the cohort was strong. The study profiled the T cell repertoires of 550 to 700 subjects by immunosequencing and related them to cytomegalovirus serostatus. The study aimed to test whether cataloging public T cell receptors could reveal signatures of past pathogen exposure. HLA typing included class I and class II loci at four-digit resolution. Along with the roughly 670-subject first cohort, a separate validation cohort of 120 different subjects was used. Donor age, sex, ethnicity and CMV serostatus were compiled alongside the repertoire data. A later analysis re-analyzed previously published TCR beta repertoires from hundreds of donors and added high-resolution HLA genotyping to study TCR occurrence patterns. Roughly 300 gigabases of sequencing data and tens of millions of unique TCR sequences were included in an early release covering 550 to 800 HLA-typed donors. An earlier analysis of fewer than 700 of the donors applied high-throughput TCR beta sequencing to assess whether each TCR beta V gene segment acted as functional or pseudogenic. Every repertoire in the discovery cohort had been generated on one and the same sequencing platform. Overall study results and their limits: Roughly uniform sequencing depth across donors was assumed in presence/absence analyses, although this assumption may not hold. While some public TCRs were present in many individuals, most TCR sequences turned up only very rarely across donors. According to the authors, the approach could potentially be generalized to other disease states and immunological phenotypes. Compared with equally common non-associated chains, HLA-associated TCR beta chains in a later analysis were more clonally expanded and had lower generation probabilities. The study listed 164 TCR beta chains as associated with cytomegalovirus. A later analysis reported that several top co-occurrence clusters appeared linked to parvovirus B19, influenza, CMV and Epstein-Barr virus. According to a later genetic analysis, donors in an Asian-associated ancestry cluster had fewer N-insertions in productive TCRs than the roughly 670-donor mean. An earlier analysis of approximately 500 of the donors showed that most TCR beta V segments appeared in productive rearrangements either about 87% or about 30% of the time, which broadly matched IMGT annotations. The earlier analysis of a few hundred of the donors excluded roughly 17 rarely observed V segments, including chromosome 9 orphons, because counts were too low. The only immune exposure information available for the cohort was CMV serostatus. Only TCR beta chains were sequenced in this cohort, and the absence of alpha or paired-chain data limited detectable features. Linkage disequilibrium might explain the correlated functional status among segregating V segments, but an unknown experimental factor could not be excluded. The 87-base-pair reads could not distinguish some IMGT-functional V segments, including TRBV6-2 and TRBV6-3, so those segments were excluded. In both the original and validation cohorts, the classifier was reported to diagnose cytomegalovirus status with high specificity and sensitivity. A later analysis found that most CMV-associated TCR beta chains appeared HLA-restricted, with HLA associations seemingly driven largely by CMV exposure. In vitro tests confirmed that a few of the cytomegalovirus-associated TCR beta chains recognize cytomegalovirus antigens. When HLA alleles, especially DR and DQ, strongly co-occurred, TCR associations were difficult to assign to individual alleles. The sequencing pipeline was judged likely to have produced a cluster of highly shared sequence variants as a technical artifact. HLA typing was unavailable for some donors at each locus, so association tests used only the typed subset. At a false discovery rate of 0.05, a later analysis linked 16,951 TCR beta sequences to specific HLA alleles. A further reported finding was that TCR beta sequences accurately predicted the HLA-A and HLA-B alleles for most subjects in the first cohort. According to a later analysis, TCR association rates differed among HLA loci, with DRB1 alleles showing the most associated TCRs and HLA-C alleles showing the fewest. In a later genetic analysis, a missense DCLRE1C variant was associated with V-gene and J-gene trimming of TCR beta chains, and the association was replicated in an independent cohort.

CDR1 is given as SGHRS and CDR2 as YFSETQ, both from the germline V gene. The germline V end is reduced by 3 bases and the J end by 2 bases; junction bases left unmatched: 10. Its CDR3 holds 16 amino acids, cysteine through phenylalanine. Only the CDR3 part of the read is kept: 48 bases, read in frame from the first base. Libraries were built with the immunoSEQ multiplex PCR assay. A mixture of 60 forward primers for TCR Vbeta segments and 13 reverse primers for TCR Jbeta segments was used in the multiplex PCR. Amplification of the CDR3 region of rearranged TCR beta genes was performed with a multiplex PCR assay on genomic DNA. The Illumina HiSeq System was used to sequence the amplified TCR beta libraries as 87-base-pair reads. On the authors' methods: A later analysis tallied roughly 78 million unique TCR beta chains across the 700 or so repertoires, and some 10 million of those chains were shared by two or more donors. A nearest-neighbor algorithm error-corrected the raw reads and collapsed the reads into unique sequences, merging closely related sequences to remove PCR and sequencing errors. Alignment of CDR3 sequences to IMGT reference sequences was used to assign V, D and J gene segments. For a sequence to be retained, at least a six-nucleotide match to both a V gene segment and a J gene segment was required. Rearrangements were classified as productive when the CDR3 lacked stop codons and remained in frame with V and J, and all other rearrangements were classified as non-productive. CDR3 was defined according to IMGT convention as the region running from the second conserved V-encoded cysteine to the conserved J-encoded phenylalanine. In an earlier analysis of more than 550 of the donors, sequences lacking an unambiguous match to a single V gene segment were excluded. An earlier analysis of several hundred of the donors classified V segments as functional when productive rearrangements were above 56.7% and as segregating when the standard deviation between donors was above 5%. A statistical classification framework was developed to diagnose cytomegalovirus status using the catalog of TCR beta chain sequences. In a later analysis, TCR nucleotide sequences were compared against IMGT/GENE-DB human TR gene sequences so that V and J genes could be assigned. A later analysis assigned CDR3 sequences and most-parsimonious VDJ recombination scenarios with the TCRdist pipeline. In a later analysis, each TCR beta chain was defined by its CDR3 amino acid sequence together with its V-gene family, and reads without a unique V-gene family were excluded. To address suspected cross-contamination and a sequencing artifact, a later analysis removed around 600 highly shared, low-generation-probability nucleotide sequences. For each public chain, a later analysis derived a clonal expansion index from normalized ranks of inferred template counts within each repertoire. In a later analysis, generation probabilities were computed using a VDJ recombination model fitted to out-of-frame rearrangements, and the results were checked against IGoR. In a later analysis, TCR-TCR, TCR-HLA and TCR-CMV co-occurrence was scored with hypergeometric tests, and a repertoire-size bias correction was applied to TCR pairs. False discovery rates were estimated in a later analysis by permuting HLA or CMV assignments 20 times. In a later analysis, co-occurring TCRs were grouped using DBSCAN, and TCRdist sequence similarity was added for clustering within HLA-allele-positive subsets. Repertoires with fewer than 30,000 or more than 120,000 public chains, plus five repertoires with anomalous nucleotide sharing, were excluded from co-occurrence clustering. The source is immuneACCESS, and TCRdb retained only in-frame sequences with V and J called. Part of the clones is not carried over; for the studies checked, unresolved V genes explain less than half of this, and the remainder is unexplained. The V and J calls and clone size are taken from that table; D and trimming were inferred from the DNA. The sample table shows some 120,000 clones, and around two thirds are seen once. Just under 9.5% of the sample lies in the top ten.

As regards this clone: Its antigen is unknown. No clone much larger than this one lies a single base away; base qualities are absent.

The cohort was made up of about 670 healthy bone marrow donors. At the time of sampling, all cohort members were nominally healthy, though unrecorded immune exposures were likely present. The donor tested CMV seropositive and was one of the 289 seropositive cohort members. Each donor provided a peripheral blood sample, and peripheral blood mononuclear cells were used for TCR beta sequencing. The Qiagen DNeasy Blood Extraction Kit was used to extract genomic DNA from the blood cell samples. This chain joins TRBV5-1 to TRBJ2-7; TRBD2 aligns with 8 central bases. Material: PBMCs. The sequence was collected from a middle-aged woman in good health and CMV-seropositive. CDR3 sequence: CASSSLPSGSAYEQYF. In nucleotide form, the sequence is TGCGCCAGCAGCTCCCTCCCAAGCGGGAGTGCCTACGAGCAGTACTTC.